This T cell receptor beta chain was sequenced during a study of blood T cells in healthy people across ages. The CDR3 has 12 residues. Germline V gives CDR1 DFQATT, CDR2 SNEGSKA (reference sequence). V was cut by 2 bases and J by 4 bases, with 8 bases left in between. A second PCR, run for roughly 7 to 12 cycles, used a sample-barcoded 5' primer plus a J-beta primer mix. TCRdb analysed the 5' RACE reads with MiXCR anew, one entry per CDR3 protein. The sample has about 620,000 distinct CDR3 sequences; over 20% are singletons. This receptor was taken from a man aged 65-85 years in good health. The chain uses TRBV20-1 and TRBJ1-2; tentative D call: TRBD1 (6 bases). The sequencing input was blood. The CDR3: CSARQGIYGYTF. CDR3 in DNA: TGCAGTGCTAGACAGGGGATCTATGGCTACACCTTC.